This T cell receptor beta chain appears in the sequencing data of a study of blood T cells in healthy people across ages. The second PCR ran roughly 7 to 12 cycles with a sample-barcoded 5' primer and J-beta primers. TCRdb processed the 5' RACE reads anew with MiXCR; each CDR3 protein has one entry. This table holds 550,000 to 650,000 distinct CDR3 sequences, 25% to 35% found once. This clonotype was seen repeatedly, ten times or more. V lost 4 bases and J lost 2, with 7 bases in between. In germline, CDR1 is SNHLY, CDR2 FYNNEI. CDR3 length: 13 residues. This sample also belongs to another study, concerning T cells of mothers and their children.

The clonotype comes from a boy between 2 and 15 years old in good health. The J gene is TRBJ2-3, the V gene TRBV2; D unclear. Sequencing input: blood. The CDR3 DNA reads as TGTGCCAGCAGTGGTGAATACACAGATACGCAGTATTTT. Translated: CASSGEYTDTQYF.